This record looks at one TCR beta chain sequence and its context. Its specific antigen is unknown. No much larger clone exists at a distance of one base, and base qualities are not known. The data derive from a study of OX40 agonist ivuxolimab in advanced cancers. A note on the overall study: Ivuxolimab was a fully human IgG2 agonistic monoclonal antibody targeting the costimulatory receptor OX40 (CD134). Of the 52 patients in dose escalation, 19 had hepatocellular carcinoma, around 15 had melanoma, 9 had renal cell carcinoma and 9 had head and neck cancer. The paper describes the monotherapy dose-escalation part (N of about 47 patients) of the phase I trial of ivuxolimab. Peripheral TCRbeta sequencing was intended to test whether TCR sequence diversity was altered and clonal T-cell expansion was caused by ivuxolimab. Intravenous ivuxolimab was administered to patients every 2 weeks at six dose levels: 0.01, 0.1, 0.3, 1.5, 3 and 10 mg/kg. Patients were allowed to have had prior anti-PD-1, anti-PD-L1 or anti-CTLA-4 therapy, and roughly two fifths of the dose-escalation patients had been treated with checkpoint inhibitors. In the dose-escalation cohort, around four fifths of patients were male, and the mean age was 60 years with a range of roughly 20 to 80. Three dose-escalation patients achieved partial responses, one with hepatocellular carcinoma and two with cutaneous melanoma.

Patients with autoimmune disease history or receiving systemic immunosuppression were excluded from the trial. Peripheral blood for TCR sequencing was collected from all dose cohorts at baseline, on cycle 4 day 1, and on cycle 7 day 1. The samples were drawn from a first-in-human, open-label, multicenter phase I dose-escalation trial of ivuxolimab. The trial enrolled adults with locally advanced or metastatic head and neck squamous cell, hepatocellular, melanoma or renal cell carcinoma. CD4+ and CD8+ T cells were sorted separately from peripheral blood before TCR sequencing. The research as a whole found: The antigen specificity of the peripheral T cells that underwent clonal expansion was not determined. In the 0.1-3.0 mg/kg groups, partial responders had among the lowest normalized peripheral clonal expansion, particularly in CD8+ T cells. Low levels of normalized T-cell clonal expansion were also seen in some patients who did not respond. On average, CD8+ T cells showed more expanded clones than CD4+ T cells after ivuxolimab. At doses of 0.1 to 3.0 mg/kg, clonal expansion of both CD4+ and CD8+ blood T cells was observed from baseline to week 6.

V lost 5 bases and J lost 6 bases; the stretch between them is 13 bases long. CDR1 and CDR2 are read off the germline V gene as SQVTM and ANQGSEA. From cysteine to phenylalanine, the CDR3 is 12 amino acids long. Only the CDR3 portion is preserved as DNA: 36 bases, with reading frame beginning at the first base. To sequence the TCRbeta CDR3 region, genomic DNA was isolated from the sorted cells. TCRbeta CDR3 regions were sequenced using the immunoSEQ Assay. Here the immuneACCESS table is served through TCRdb, limited to in-frame sequences with V and J called. Missing clones are a known gap in these copies; in checked studies unresolved V genes cover under half, and the rest lacks a known reason. Recorded for this sample are 46,000 or so clones; about 90% of them occurred a single time. In total, the top ten clones hold roughly 10% of the sample.

The rearranged chain carries TRBV29-1 and TRBJ1-2; perhaps TRBD1 is the D gene, with 6 bases matching. The source is an adult with an advanced solid tumor such as melanoma, head and neck, liver or kidney cancer. The sample consisted of CD4+ or CD8+ T cells sorted from blood, taken in a trial of the OX40 agonist ivuxolimab. The DNA sequence is TGCAGCGTTCAGACGCCAGGGGATGGCTACACCTTC. Its protein is CSVQTPGDGYTF.